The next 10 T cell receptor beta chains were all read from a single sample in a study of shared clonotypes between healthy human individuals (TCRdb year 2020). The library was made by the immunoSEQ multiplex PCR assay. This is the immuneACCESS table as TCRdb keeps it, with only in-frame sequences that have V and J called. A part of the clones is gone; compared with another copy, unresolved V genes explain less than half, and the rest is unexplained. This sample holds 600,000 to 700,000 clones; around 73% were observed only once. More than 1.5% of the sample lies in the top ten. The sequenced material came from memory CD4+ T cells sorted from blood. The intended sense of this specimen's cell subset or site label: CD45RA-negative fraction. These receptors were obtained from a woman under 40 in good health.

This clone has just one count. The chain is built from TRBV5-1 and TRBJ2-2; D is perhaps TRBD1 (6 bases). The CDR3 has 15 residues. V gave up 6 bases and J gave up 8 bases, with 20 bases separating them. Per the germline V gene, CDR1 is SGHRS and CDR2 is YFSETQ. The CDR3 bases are TGCGCCAGCAAACTCGGGACACCCACCCGTGGGGAGCTGTTTTTT. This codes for CASKLGTPTRGELFF.

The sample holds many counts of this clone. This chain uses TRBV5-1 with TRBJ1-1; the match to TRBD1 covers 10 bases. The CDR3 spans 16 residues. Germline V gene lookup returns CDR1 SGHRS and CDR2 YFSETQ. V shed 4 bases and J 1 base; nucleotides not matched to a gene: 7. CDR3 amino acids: CASSPPGQGTNTEAFF. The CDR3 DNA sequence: TGCGCCAGCAGCCCTCCGGGACAGGGGACGAACACTGAAGCTTTCTTT.

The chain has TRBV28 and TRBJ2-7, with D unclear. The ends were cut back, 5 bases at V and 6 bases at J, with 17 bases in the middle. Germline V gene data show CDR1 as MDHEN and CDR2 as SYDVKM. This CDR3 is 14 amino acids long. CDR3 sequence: CASSPISRLPEQYF. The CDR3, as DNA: TGTGCCAGCAGTCCGATATCCCGTCTTCCCGAGCAGTACTTC.

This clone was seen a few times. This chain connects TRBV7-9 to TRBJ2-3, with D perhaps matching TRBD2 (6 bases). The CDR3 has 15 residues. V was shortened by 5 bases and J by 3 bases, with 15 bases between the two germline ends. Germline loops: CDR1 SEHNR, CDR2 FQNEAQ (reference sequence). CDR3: CASSRLPSETDTQYF. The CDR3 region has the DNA TGTGCCAGCAGCCGTTTACCTAGCGAAACAGATACGCAGTATTTT.

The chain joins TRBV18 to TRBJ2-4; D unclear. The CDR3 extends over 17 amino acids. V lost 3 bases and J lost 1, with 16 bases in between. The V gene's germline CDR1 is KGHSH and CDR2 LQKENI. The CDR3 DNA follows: TGTGCCAGCTCACCGACCGGCAGGCCCGCGGCCAAAAACATTCAGTACTTC. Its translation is CASSPTGRPAAKNIQYF.

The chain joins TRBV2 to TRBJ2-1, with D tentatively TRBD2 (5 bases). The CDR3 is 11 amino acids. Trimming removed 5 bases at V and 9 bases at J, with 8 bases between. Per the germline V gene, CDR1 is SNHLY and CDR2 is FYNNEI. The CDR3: CASSRGFEQFF. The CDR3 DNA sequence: TGTGCCAGCAGTCGGGGATTTGAGCAGTTCTTC.

Here the CDR3 reads CASSLDRGAVWKEEETQYF. The CDR3 DNA reads as TGTGCCAGCAGCTTAGATCGGGGTGCGGTTTGGAAAGAAGAAGAGACCCAGTACTTC. The J gene is TRBJ2-5, the V gene TRBV11-2; D may be TRBD2 (5 bases). From germline, CDR1 is SGHAT and CDR2 FQNNGV. The germline V and J ends were trimmed by 0 bases and 3 bases, with 23 bases remaining between them. The CDR3 loop spans 19 amino acids.

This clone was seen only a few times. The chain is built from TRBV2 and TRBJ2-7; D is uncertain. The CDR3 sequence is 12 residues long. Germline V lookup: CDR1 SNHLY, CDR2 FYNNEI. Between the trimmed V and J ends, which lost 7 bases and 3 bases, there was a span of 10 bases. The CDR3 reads CASTYANYEQYF. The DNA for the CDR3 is TGTGCCAGCACCTACGCAAACTACGAGCAGTACTTC.

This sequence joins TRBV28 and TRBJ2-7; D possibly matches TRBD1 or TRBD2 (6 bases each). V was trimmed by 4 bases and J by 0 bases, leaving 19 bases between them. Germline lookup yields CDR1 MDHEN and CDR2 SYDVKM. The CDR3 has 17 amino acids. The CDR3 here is CASSSSGAGRSSYEQYF. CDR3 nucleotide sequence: TGTGCCAGCAGTTCCTCGGGGGCGGGAAGAAGCTCCTACGAGCAGTACTTC.

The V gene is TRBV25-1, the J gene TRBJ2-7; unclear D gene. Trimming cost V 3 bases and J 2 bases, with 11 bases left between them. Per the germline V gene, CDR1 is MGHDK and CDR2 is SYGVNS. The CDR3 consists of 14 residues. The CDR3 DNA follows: TGTGCCAGCAGTGACGACGGTACGCCCTACGAGCAGTACTTC. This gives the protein CASSDDGTPYEQYF.